This T cell receptor (beta chain) originates from a study of T cells in Graves' hyperthyroidism and ophthalmopathy. Looking at the study overall: The authors collected peripheral blood at initial diagnosis, before any treatment.

Amplified regions were TCR beta CDR3 sequences from RNA transcripts. A set of HTBI primers served as the primers for a first-round RT-PCR of the TCR CDR3. TCRdb called the multiplex PCR reads again in MiXCR, with one record for every CDR3 protein. The top ten hold 34% of the sample, which has approximately 600,000 distinct CDR3 sequences, about 20% seen once. Each person with ophthalmopathy scored at least 3 on the Clinical Activity Score, reached NOSPECS grade 4 or higher, and had been ill under 3 months. Exclusion criteria comprised uncontrolled infection, other autoimmune disease, pregnancy or lactation. From germline, CDR1 is ENHRY and CDR2 SYGVKD. This CDR3 comprises 18 residues. V gave up 0 bases and J gave up 2 bases, with 16 bases separating them.

The chain joins TRBV10-3 to TRBJ2-2; no firm D call. This receptor was obtained from a young man with Graves' ophthalmopathy. Sequencing used blood. The CDR3 DNA reads TGTGCCATCAGTGAGTCGACAAACTCTAATGGAAACACCGGGGAGCTGTTTTTT. Protein product: CAISESTNSNGNTGELFF.